These 30 T cell receptor beta chains were sequenced from one sample in a study of CD8 T cells in ankylosing spondylitis. Study-level points and caveats: For ankylosing spondylitis blood, a TCR beta motif of seven to nine highly homologous variants appeared characteristic.

These TCRs' antigens remain unknown. MiXCR was run by TCRdb on the 5' RACE reads, yielding one entry per CDR3 protein. This table has 250,000 to 350,000 distinct CDR3 sequences, approximately 8.2% appearing once. The sequenced sample was blood, either unsorted or a sorted T cell fraction (not recorded which). These receptors were collected from a male donor with ankylosing spondylitis.

V and J are TRBV9 and TRBJ1-5; D is possibly TRBD1 (6 bases). Trimming removed 0 bases from V and 3 bases from J, with 10 bases in between. Per germline, CDR1 SGDLS and CDR2 YYNGEE. The CDR3 totals 15 residues. CDR3 nucleotides: TGTGCCAGCAGCGTAGGTTCAGGGGTCAATCAGCCCCAGCATTTT. Amino acid sequence: CASSVGSGVNQPQHF.

This clonotype turned up a few times. The CDR3 here is CASSQEIGAGQFF. The CDR3 DNA reads as TGCGCCAGCAGCCAAGAGATCGGTGCCGGGCAGTTCTTC. The chain is built from TRBV4-1 and TRBJ2-1; D is uncertain. Germline assignment: CDR1 MGHRA and CDR2 YSYEKL. This CDR3 contains 13 residues. Trimming took 0 bases from V and 12 from J, leaving 12 bases between them.

This clonotype was seen many times. The rearrangement joins TRBV2 to TRBJ2-1; D possibly uses TRBD1 or TRBD2 (6 bases each). The germline V gene has CDR1 SNHLY and CDR2 FYNNEI. There are 10 residues in the CDR3. Trimming removed 7 bases from V and 12 bases from J, with 10 bases in between. CDR3 residues: CASKGGAQFF. CDR3 nucleotides: TGTGCCAGCAAGGGGGGTGCGCAGTTCTTC.

This clonotype appeared many times. The chain carries TRBV6-5 and TRBJ2-2; D call uncertain. V was pared by 2 bases and J by 9 bases, with 10 bases between. CDR3 size: 13 residues. Germline assignment: CDR1 MNHEY and CDR2 SVGAGI. The CDR3 region is CASSYDLTRELFF. The CDR3 nucleotides are TGTGCCAGCAGTTACGATCTAACCCGGGAGCTGTTTTTT.

This clonotype has a handful of counts. The genes are TRBV14 and TRBJ2-1; D might be TRBD2 (5 bases). There are 15 residues in the CDR3. Germline CDR1 reads SGHDN; CDR2 reads FVKESK. The V and J ends lost 6 bases and 8 bases respectively, with 20 bases between them. The CDR3 loop is CASSVDYGRRHEQFF. The CDR3 nucleotides read TGTGCCAGCAGTGTCGACTATGGACGACGCCATGAGCAGTTCTTC.

This clonotype was picked up a small number of times. The chain has TRBV5-5 and TRBJ2-2, with 9 bases fitting TRBD2. The CDR3 is made up of 17 amino acids. Germline-derived CDR1 and CDR2 are SGHKS and YYEKEE (reference sequence). Trimming at V came to 1 base and at J to 4 bases, leaving 8 bases not matched to a gene. CDR3 nucleotides: TGTGCCAGCAGCTTGTACGGCGGGAGGGCCGTCACCGGGGAGCTGTTTTTT. Protein: CASSLYGGRAVTGELFF.

The table lists this clonotype with a few counts. In nucleotides, the CDR3 is TGTGCCAGCAGCCCCCCCACAGGACTTGAGCAGTTCTTC. It is translated as CASSPPTGLEQFF. V and J are TRBV7-3 and TRBJ2-1, with D perhaps being TRBD1 or TRBD2 (5 bases each). The CDR3 spans 13 residues. Trimming took 5 bases from V and 9 from J, leaving 14 bases between them. Germline values: CDR1 SGHTA, CDR2 FQGTGA. Full variable domain (rest looked up from reference TRBV7-3 and TRBJ2-1): GAGVSQTPSNKVTEKGKYVELRCDPISGHTALYWYRQSLGQGPEFLIYFQGTGAADDSGLPNDRFFAVRPEGSVSTLKIQRTERGDSAVYLCASSPPTGLEQFFGPGTRLTVL.

This chain uses TRBV5-1 with TRBJ2-7; no clear D. The CDR3 is 14 amino acids. The V end was cut by 4 bases, the J end by 0 bases, with 11 bases between. CDR1 is SGHRS and CDR2 is YFSETQ in the germline V gene. The CDR3 DNA follows: TGCGCCAGCAGCGTGTCATCTGCCTCCTACGAGCAGTACTTC. This codes for CASSVSSASYEQYF.

This chain links TRBV20-1 with TRBJ2-3; 7 positions agree with TRBD1. The CDR3 contains 15 residues. Germline loops: CDR1 DFQATT, CDR2 SNEGSKA (reference sequence). J was trimmed by 2 bases and V by 6 bases; bases with no gene match: 11. This chain's CDR3 is CSANGQEVSTDTQYF. CDR3 bases: TGCAGTGCAAACGGACAGGAGGTTTCCACAGATACGCAGTATTTT.

This clonotype was seen at least ten times. The rearrangement joins TRBV29-1 to TRBJ2-7; TRBD2 matches 9 bases. Unmatched junction bases numbered 10, after V lost 7 bases and J lost 6 bases. The CDR3 totals 13 residues. Germline CDR1 is SQVTM and CDR2 is ANQGSEA. In DNA form, the CDR3 reads TGCAGCGCTCTAGCGGGAACTATCGTCGAGCAGTACTTC. Translation: CSALAGTIVEQYF.

This clonotype was seen more than once but under ten times. This rearrangement joins TRBV2 to TRBJ1-5, with D possibly TRBD1 on 5 matching bases. The CDR3 totals 16 residues. V lost 1 base and J lost 5, with 15 bases in between. Germline lookup yields CDR1 SNHLY and CDR2 FYNNEI. CDR3 protein: CASSEGPVLGDQPQHF. CDR3 nucleotide sequence: TGTGCCAGCAGTGAAGGTCCGGTCCTGGGGGATCAGCCCCAGCATTTT. Combining the CDR3 with reference TRBV2 and TRBJ1-5 gives the whole variable domain EPEVTQTPSHQVTQMGQEVILRCVPISNHLYFYWYRQILGQKVEFLVSFYNNEISEKSEIFDDQFSVERPDGSNFTLKIRSTKLEDSAMYFCASSEGPVLGDQPQHFGDGTRLSIL.

The J gene is TRBJ2-3, the V gene TRBV11-2; TRBD2 matches 14 bases. Trimming at V came to 0 bases and at J to 5 bases, leaving 7 bases not matched to a gene. Germline CDR1 reads SGHAT; CDR2 reads FQNNGV. This CDR3 spans 18 amino acids. CDR3 DNA: TGTGCCAGCAGCTTAGATGGGACTAGCGGGAGTTTTAGAGATACGCAGTATTTT. Translation gives CASSLDGTSGSFRDTQYF.

This clonotype was seen many times. The chain couples TRBV7-8 to TRBJ2-1; the D is unclear. The CDR3 has 13 amino acids. Trimming left V 3 bases short and J 3 bases short, with 6 bases between. Germline assignment: CDR1 SGHVS and CDR2 FQNEAQ. CDR3 bases: TGTGCCAGCAGCTTCTCCCTCTACAATGAGCAGTTCTTC. Residues: CASSFSLYNEQFF.

Many counts were recorded for this clonotype. V usage is TRBV4-1 and J usage is TRBJ2-1; a possible D gene is TRBD2 (6 bases). The CDR3 has 15 residues. Trimming took 2 bases from V and 5 from J, leaving 13 bases between them. CDR1 is MGHRA, CDR2 YSYEKL, per germline. DNA for the CDR3: TGCGCCAGCAGCCAAAAGATCCCTAGCGACAATGAGCAGTTCTTC. It encodes CASSQKIPSDNEQFF.

This clonotype appeared many times. The V gene is TRBV29-1, the J gene TRBJ2-4; tentatively, D is TRBD1 (7 bases). The V end lost 7 bases, the J end lost 8 bases, and 18 bases lay between the germline ends. The CDR3 consists of 13 residues. Germline V CDR1 and CDR2: SQVTM, ANQGSEA. The CDR3: CSATSQGGDIQYF. As DNA, the CDR3 is TGCAGCGCCACCTCTCAGGGGGGAGACATTCAGTACTTC.

Many counts were recorded for this clonotype. This chain uses TRBV5-1 with TRBJ2-7; D is tentatively TRBD1 or TRBD2 (9 bases each). V was clipped by 5 bases and J by 1 base, with 31 bases between them. The CDR3 has 20 amino acids. Germline-derived CDR1 and CDR2 are SGHRS and YFSETQ. This CDR3 is CASRGLIAPSGTGISYEQYF. CDR3 coding DNA: TGCGCCAGCAGAGGACTCATTGCGCCTAGCGGGACAGGGATTTCCTACGAGCAGTACTTC.

This clonotype was found a few times. V is TRBV5-1 and J is TRBJ2-3; no definite D call. Trimming took off 0 bases at V and 0 bases at J, with 14 bases between the two ends. The CDR3 covers 17 residues. Germline V gene data show CDR1 as SGHRS and CDR2 as YFSETQ. The CDR3 DNA reads as TGCGCCAGCAGCTTGGTTACAGCCCAATATAGCACAGATACGCAGTATTTT. This encodes CASSLVTAQYSTDTQYF.

This sequence joins TRBV28 and TRBJ2-7; 9 nucleotides line up with TRBD1. Germline trimming cut 6 bases from V and 4 bases from J; bases unmatched to any gene: 10. The CDR3 covers 15 residues. The germline V gene has CDR1 MDHEN and CDR2 SYDVKM. The CDR3 nucleotides read TGTGCCAGCAGCTATACCGGGACAGGGTATTACGAGCAGTACTTC. Translating gives CASSYTGTGYYEQYF.

This clonotype was seen only a few times. This chain uses TRBV28 with TRBJ2-7, with D perhaps matching TRBD1 (5 bases). CDR1 is MDHEN, CDR2 SYDVKM, per germline. The CDR3 sequence is 14 residues long. V lost 5 bases and J 6 bases, leaving 17 bases between the germline ends. DNA of the CDR3: TGTGCCAGCAGTCTTATGACAGCCGTCAGCGAGCAGTACTTC. The encoded protein is CASSLMTAVSEQYF.

This clonotype occurred many times. V gene TRBV28 combines with J gene TRBJ1-1; 9 positions agree with TRBD1. J was trimmed by 6 bases and V by 6 bases; bases with no gene match: 8. The CDR3 is 14 amino acids. Per germline, CDR1 MDHEN and CDR2 SYDVKM. For the CDR3, the DNA is TGTGCCAGCAGCTCCCCGGGACAGGGACCTGAAGCTTTCTTT. Its translation is CASSSPGQGPEAFF.

CDR3 nucleotide sequence: TGCAGCGTGTTGACTAGCGGGAGTTATTACGAGCAGTACTTC. It translates to CSVLTSGSYYEQYF. This chain connects TRBV29-1 to TRBJ2-7; 12 bases are shared with TRBD2. Trimming at V came to 6 bases and at J to 4 bases, leaving 7 bases not matched to a gene. CDR1 is SQVTM, CDR2 ANQGSEA, per germline. The CDR3 loop spans 14 amino acids.

This clonotype was picked up many times. J is TRBJ1-1 and V is TRBV29-1; weak D call: TRBD1 (5 bases). Germline CDR1 SQVTM, CDR2 ANQGSEA. The germline V and J ends were trimmed by 3 bases and 4 bases, with 9 bases remaining between them. There are 12 residues in the CDR3. The DNA of the CDR3 is TGCAGCGTTGACGGCGGGACCACTGAAGCTTTCTTT. This gives the protein CSVDGGTTEAFF.

The genes are TRBV7-9 and TRBJ2-3; the D is unclear. V was clipped by 1 base and J by 6 bases, with 8 bases between them. Germline V CDR1 and CDR2: SEHNR, FQNEAQ (reference sequence). There are 13 residues in the CDR3. The chain's CDR3 is CASSLDLSDTQYF. DNA of the CDR3: TGTGCCAGCAGCTTAGACTTGTCCGATACGCAGTATTTT.

This clonotype was seen repeatedly, ten times or more. The genes are TRBV12-3 or TRBV12-4 and TRBJ2-5, with D hard to call. This CDR3 contains 13 residues. The germline V and J ends were trimmed by 2 bases and 5 bases, with 9 bases remaining between them. The CDR3 reads CASSLSGWETQYF. The CDR3 region has the DNA TGTGCCAGCAGTTTATCGGGTTGGGAGACCCAGTACTTC.

This clonotype was counted only a few times. This chain joins TRBV4-1 and TRBJ2-7; unclear D gene. CDR1 MGHRA and CDR2 YSYEKL come from the germline V gene. The CDR3 runs 15 residues. Trimming cost V 0 bases and J 1 base, with 10 bases left between them. The CDR3 sequence is CASSQEFPTSYEQYF. The DNA of the CDR3 is TGCGCCAGCAGCCAAGAATTCCCTACTTCCTACGAGCAGTACTTC.

This clonotype was seen a few times. The V and J genes are TRBV7-3 and TRBJ1-1; D is perhaps TRBD1 (5 bases). The CDR3 consists of 14 residues. Germline CDR1 is SGHTA and CDR2 is FQGTGA. The V end was cut by 5 bases, the J end by 6 bases, with 16 bases between. This CDR3 is CASSPGTAGPEAFF. DNA of the CDR3: TGTGCCAGCAGCCCGGGGACGGCCGGCCCTGAAGCTTTCTTT.

The genes are TRBV6-1 and TRBJ1-4, with TRBD1 matching 7 bases. With 10 bases clipped from V and 5 bases from J, the junction kept 16 bases outside the gene matches. The V gene's germline CDR1 is MNHNS and CDR2 SASEGT. This CDR3 contains 16 residues. The CDR3 is CAIAARLQGLNEKLFF. Written as DNA, the CDR3 is TGTGCCATCGCTGCTCGTTTACAGGGGCTGAATGAAAAACTGTTTTTT.

This clonotype was observed many times. The chain couples TRBV28 to TRBJ2-3; D is possibly TRBD2 (5 bases). V lost 2 bases, J lost 2 bases, and 8 bases lay in between. Germline V gene lookup returns CDR1 MDHEN and CDR2 SYDVKM. The CDR3 has 14 residues. This chain's CDR3 is CASSLVGVTDTQYF. The CDR3 DNA follows: TGTGCCAGCAGTTTAGTCGGGGTCACAGATACGCAGTATTTT. Full variable domain (rest looked up from reference TRBV28 and TRBJ2-3): DVKVTQSSRYLVKRTGEKVFLECVQDMDHENMFWYRQDPGLGLRLIYFSYDVKMKEKGDIPEGYSVSREKKERFSLILESASTNQTSMYLCASSLVGVTDTQYFGPGTRLTVL.

This clonotype was counted a few times. The chain couples TRBV30 to TRBJ1-3; unclear D gene. This CDR3 region has 16 residues. In germline, CDR1 is GTSNPN, CDR2 SVGIG (reference sequence). V lost 0 bases and J lost 0, with 12 bases in between. This CDR3 reads CAWSVPRTSSGNTIYF. Here the CDR3 DNA reads TGTGCCTGGAGTGTACCCCGAACGAGCTCTGGAAACACCATATATTTT.

This chain uses TRBV5-5 with TRBJ2-5, with 8 nucleotides matching TRBD2. In germline, CDR1 is SGHKS, CDR2 YYEKEE (reference sequence). The ends lost 4 bases at V and 4 bases at J; junction bases unmatched: 12. The CDR3 has 16 amino acids. The CDR3 DNA is TGTGCCAGCAGCCCTAGGACTAGCCACGGGGGAGAGACCCAGTACTTC. The encoded protein is CASSPRTSHGGETQYF.